This TCR beta chain was retrieved from a study of post-analysis software for immune sequencing data. Study results and caveats: There were about five TRBV segments more frequent in patients than controls, and TRBV5-6, TRBV5-1 and TRBV20-1 were among them.

Incorporated into the TCR beta cDNA libraries were unique molecular identifiers, which served to reduce PCR and sequencing biases. TCRdb redid the calling of the PCR reads with MiXCR, one entry per CDR3 protein. This sample has about 400,000 distinct CDR3 sequences, with 30% to 45% found just once. V was shortened by 4 bases and J by 7 bases, with 16 bases between the two germline ends. Germline CDR1 and CDR2: SGHTA and FQGNSA. The CDR3 totals 15 residues. Turning to this clonotype: Its antigen is not identified.

V is TRBV7-2 and J is TRBJ1-4; possibly TRBD1 for D (5 bases). This TCR derives from a girl under 18 with multiple sclerosis. The sequenced sample was blood. The CDR3 region is CASSSSQRRGEKLFF. CDR3 nucleotide sequence: TGTGCCAGCAGCTCCTCCCAGCGTAGGGGTGAAAAACTGTTTTTT.